This T cell receptor beta chain came from a study of T-cell memory formation after mild COVID-19. TCRdb used MiXCR to reprocess the 5' RACE reads, holding one entry per CDR3 protein. The table has over 500,000 distinct CDR3 sequences, approximately 15% seen once. This clonotype occurred a few times. The CDR3 is 17 residues long. Looked up from germline, CDR1 is LGHDT and CDR2 is YNNKEL (reference sequence). The V and J ends lost 4 bases and 8 bases, in that order; junction bases with no gene match: 14. The source material was PBMCs or a T cell subset sorted from them (not recorded which). The origin of this receptor is an adult woman who had mild COVID-19 (a few samples of this study predate the infection). Cell type and time point are not known. V gene TRBV3-1 combines with J gene TRBJ2-1, with 10 bases lining up with TRBD2. The CDR3: CASSPGASGGAGYEQFF. CDR3 nucleotide sequence: TGTGCCAGCAGCCCCGGTGCAAGCGGGGGGGCAGGATATGAGCAGTTCTTC.